The 16 T cell receptor beta chains reported below all come from one sample, sequenced in a study of T cell responses to AZD1222 COVID-19 vaccine. Libraries were prepared by immunoSEQ multiplex PCR; TCRdb keeps only in-frame clonotypes and omits some of them. The sample consists of roughly 120,000 clones, 81% of them appearing once. Material: peripheral blood, obtained on day 0 of AZD1222 vaccination. Receptors were obtained from an adult in good health.

The chain carries TRBV19 and TRBJ2-3, with 8 bases aligning to TRBD2. The CDR3 spans 16 residues. CDR1 and CDR2 (germline): LNHDA, SQIVND (reference sequence). J lost 5 bases, V lost 3 bases, and 10 bases had no gene match. The CDR3: CASSIPHGGAIDTQYF. Here the CDR3 DNA reads TGTGCCAGTAGTATCCCCCACGGGGGGGCGATAGATACGCAGTATTTT.

The chain couples TRBV7-2 to TRBJ1-2; D not certain. The CDR3 has 13 residues. The V and J ends lost 4 bases and 3 bases respectively, with 9 bases between them. Germline CDR1 SGHTA, CDR2 FQGNSA. The CDR3 nucleotides read TGTGCCAGCAGCTCTTACACCGACTATGGCTACACCTTC. This codes for CASSSYTDYGYTF. Based on the CDR3 plus reference TRBV7-2 and TRBJ1-2, the full variable domain is GAGVSQSPSNKVTEKGKDVELRCDPISGHTALYWYRQSLGQGLEFLIYFQGNSAPDKSGLPSDRFSAERTGGSVSTLTIQRTQQEDSAVYLCASSSYTDYGYTFGSGTRLTVV.

This clone was seen once. The chain combines TRBV11-2 with TRBJ2-2; D might be TRBD2 (5 bases). The V and J ends lost 2 bases and 2 bases respectively, with 6 bases between them. Germline CDR1 SGHAT, CDR2 FQNNGV. This CDR3 comprises 14 residues. CDR3 sequence reads: CASSLWTNTGELFF. The DNA of the CDR3 is TGTGCCAGCAGCTTATGGACTAACACCGGGGAGCTGTTTTTT.

The chain recombines TRBV19 with TRBJ2-1; D remains unclear. From germline, CDR1 is LNHDA and CDR2 SQIVND (reference sequence). V dropped 6 bases and J dropped 0 bases, with 15 bases sitting between them. This CDR3 is built from 16 residues. The CDR3 is CASSSFLPSSYNEQFF. DNA of the CDR3: TGTGCCAGTAGCTCCTTTTTACCAAGCTCCTACAATGAGCAGTTCTTC.

This clone came up a few times. The V call is TRBV6-5, the J call TRBJ1-2; D possibly corresponds to TRBD1 (5 bases). The CDR3 runs 15 residues. Germline V CDR1 and CDR2: MNHEY, SVGAGI. V lost 7 bases, J lost 0 bases, and 15 bases lay in between. The CDR3 DNA is TGTGCCAGCACCCCTAGGGACGGCGCTAACTATGGCTACACCTTC. It specifies CASTPRDGANYGYTF.

The chain recombines TRBV30 with TRBJ2-1; D may match TRBD1 or TRBD2 (6 bases each). With 1 base removed from V and 0 bases from J, the gap between germline ends came to 16 bases. This CDR3 comprises 17 residues. The germline V gene encodes CDR1 GTSNPN and CDR2 SVGIG (reference sequence). CDR3 amino acids: CAWSASGGPYSYNEQFF. In DNA form, the CDR3 reads TGTGCCTGGAGTGCAAGTGGGGGGCCATACTCCTACAATGAGCAGTTCTTC.

The chain carries TRBV4-1 and TRBJ1-6; the D is unclear. V lost 2 bases and J lost 10, with 15 bases in between. CDR3 length equals 15 residues. Germline V gene lookup returns CDR1 MGHRA and CDR2 YSYEKL. The CDR3 reads CASSQPQATGSPLHF. The DNA for the CDR3 is TGCGCCAGCAGCCAACCGCAGGCGACCGGCTCACCCCTCCACTTT.

The DNA for the CDR3 is TGTGCCAGCAGTGAAGCGATCGAGCAGTACTTC. Amino acids: CASSEAIEQYF. The chain links TRBV2 to TRBJ2-7; unclear D gene. The CDR3 has 11 residues. Germline CDR1 SNHLY, CDR2 FYNNEI. The ends were cut back, 0 bases at V and 6 bases at J, with 3 bases in the middle. The entire variable domain, with the rest obtained from reference TRBV2 and TRBJ2-7, is as follows: EPEVTQTPSHQVTQMGQEVILRCVPISNHLYFYWYRQILGQKVEFLVSFYNNEISEKSEIFDDQFSVERPDGSNFTLKIRSTKLEDSAMYFCASSEAIEQYFGPGTRLTVT.

This chain connects TRBV4-3 to TRBJ1-4; 8 bases fit TRBD1. The ends lost 0 bases at V and 7 bases at J; junction bases unmatched: 4. CDR3 length: 15 residues. Germline CDR1 is LGHNA and CDR2 is YSLEER. The CDR3 region has the DNA TGCGCCAGCAGCCAAGACGCAGGGGGCGGTGAAAAACTGTTTTTT. Translation gives CASSQDAGGGEKLFF.

This rearrangement joins TRBV24-1 to TRBJ2-3; 9 positions agree with TRBD2. Germline V gene data show CDR1 as KGHDR and CDR2 as SFDVKD. The V and J ends lost 4 bases and 1 base, in that order; junction bases with no gene match: 5. This CDR3 comprises 16 residues. The CDR3 loop reads CATSDVAGEGTDTQYF. CDR3 in DNA: TGTGCCACCAGTGACGTAGCGGGAGAGGGCACAGATACGCAGTATTTT.

This chain links TRBV7-6 with TRBJ1-3, with TRBD1 matching over 7 bases. The CDR3 runs to 15 residues. Germline CDR1 SGHVS, CDR2 FNYEAQ. V lost 4 bases and J lost 4; bases outside the gene matches: 7. In DNA, the CDR3 is TGTGCCAGCAGCTCCGTGAGGGGGCCGGGAAACACCATATATTTT. This sequence encodes CASSSVRGPGNTIYF.

The chain uses TRBV5-1 and TRBJ1-2; no clear D. Germline V gives CDR1 SGHRS, CDR2 YFSETQ. The CDR3 extends over 14 amino acids. V gave up 4 bases and J gave up 4 bases, with 14 bases separating them. DNA for the CDR3: TGCGCCAGCAGCCCCATGGTTCCCGTCTATGGCTACACCTTC. This translates into CASSPMVPVYGYTF.

The chain carries TRBV10-2 and TRBJ2-7; 9 nucleotides align to TRBD2. V shed 6 bases, J shed 3 bases, and the junction held 3 bases outside the gene matches. Per the germline V gene, CDR1 is WSHSY and CDR2 is SAAADI. The length of the CDR3 is 13 residues. Written as DNA, the CDR3 is TGCGCCAGCAGGCTAGCGGGGTTCTACGAGCAGTACTTC. It yields the protein CASRLAGFYEQYF.

J is TRBJ1-5 and V is TRBV30; the match to TRBD1 covers 9 bases. The V segment lost 4 bases and the J segment 4 bases; nucleotides outside the gene matches: 2. This CDR3 contains 13 residues. Looked up from germline, CDR1 is GTSNPN and CDR2 is SVGIG (reference sequence). This chain's CDR3 is CAWTTGGNQPQHF. As DNA, the CDR3 is TGTGCCTGGACGACAGGGGGAAATCAGCCCCAGCATTTT. The whole variable domain, filled in from reference TRBV30 and TRBJ1-5, reads SQTIHQWPATLVQPVGSPLSLECTVEGTSNPNLYWYRQAAGRGLQLLFYSVGIGQISSEVPQNLSASRPQDRQFILSSKKLLLSDSGFYLCAWTTGGNQPQHFGDGTRLSIL.

The chain combines TRBV4-1 with TRBJ2-1; 8 nucleotides match TRBD2. J gave up 8 bases and V 6 bases, and 12 bases lay outside the gene matches. The CDR3 runs 15 residues. Germline values: CDR1 MGHRA, CDR2 YSYEKL. Here the CDR3 reads CASRDGRGGNDEQFF. DNA for the CDR3: TGCGCCAGCAGGGACGGGAGGGGCGGTAACGATGAGCAGTTCTTC.

This clone came up a few times. Different DNA sequences within this sample yield the same CDR3. V and J are TRBV19 and TRBJ2-5, with 7 bases lining up with TRBD1. Germline CDR1 reads LNHDA; CDR2 reads SQIVND (reference sequence). This CDR3 comprises 15 residues. V was pared by 4 bases and J by 4 bases, with 9 bases of the junction left unmatched. DNA of the CDR3: TGTGCCAGTAGTACCCCCGTGGCAGGGGGAGAGACCCAGTACTTC. Translation gives CASSTPVAGGETQYF.